The TCR beta chain under discussion was sequenced for a study of radiation and T cells in renal cell carcinoma. Overall study findings and caveats: No pretreatment tumor biopsies were available for baseline clonotypes. From baseline, blood top tumor clonotypes peaked at 2 weeks post-radiation.

The CDR3 is made up of 12 amino acids. The assay was immunoSEQ multiplex PCR, and TCRdb's table has in-frame clones only and misses some. The sample lists 97,000 or so clones; 75% to 85% were seen once. A remark on this clone: The antigen is undetermined.

Time point meaning: blood 4 weeks post-SBRT, at nephrectomy. Documented treatment: 15 Gy SBRT to primary tumor, nephrectomy 4 weeks later. After SBRT, blood was collected at 2 and 4 weeks, plus baseline. This renal cell carcinoma was of the clear cell type. The clonotype was recovered from a man in his sixties with renal cell carcinoma. The source material was blood, sampled from a patient whose treatment included radiotherapy and nephrectomy. The V call is TRBV21-1, the J call TRBJ2-7; the D call in the table, TRBD2, was not verified against the DNA. TRBV21-1 is labeled a pseudogene. In nucleotides, the CDR3 is TGTGCCAGCAGCAAAGCTACCTACGAGCAGTACTTC. It is translated as CASSKATYEQYF.